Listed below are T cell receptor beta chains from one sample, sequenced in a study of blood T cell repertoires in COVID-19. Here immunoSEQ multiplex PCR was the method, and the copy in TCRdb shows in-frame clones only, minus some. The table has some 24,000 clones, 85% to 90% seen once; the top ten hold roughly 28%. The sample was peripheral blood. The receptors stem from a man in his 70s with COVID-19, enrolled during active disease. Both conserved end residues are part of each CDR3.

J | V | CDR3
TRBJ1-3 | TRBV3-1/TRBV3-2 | CASSQGLRDRGNTIYF
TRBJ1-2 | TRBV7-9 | CASQGDSDGYTF
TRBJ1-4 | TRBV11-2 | CASSLGASTEKLFF
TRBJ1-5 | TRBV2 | CASTFDNVRSQPQHF
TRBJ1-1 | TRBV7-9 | CASSHADRDSEAFF
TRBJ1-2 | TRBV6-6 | CASSLTTGRRPNYGYTF
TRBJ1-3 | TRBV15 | CATSRVVDRRSGNTIYF
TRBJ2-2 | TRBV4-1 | CASSYDRSTGELFF
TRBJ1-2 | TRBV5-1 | CASSRQTQGADYGYTF
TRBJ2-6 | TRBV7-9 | CASSLSWEQDRSGANVLTF
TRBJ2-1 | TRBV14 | CASRPWTSDYNEQFF
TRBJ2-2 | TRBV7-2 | CASTPGLAYTGELFF
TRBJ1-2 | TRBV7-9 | CASSPRDRAGYTF
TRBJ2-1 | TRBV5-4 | CASSPPGLAGNEQFF
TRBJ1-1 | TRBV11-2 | CASSLGVSTEAFF
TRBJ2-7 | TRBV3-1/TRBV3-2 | CASSQGQGREQYF
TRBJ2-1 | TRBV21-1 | CASSGRQGADEQFF
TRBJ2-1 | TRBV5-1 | CASSDGTSGMSEQFF
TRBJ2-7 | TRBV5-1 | CASSLWGTSGASSYEQYF
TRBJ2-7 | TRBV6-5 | CASTLFGYEQYF
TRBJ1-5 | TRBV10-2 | CASSVTANQPQHF
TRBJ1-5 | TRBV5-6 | CASSLGQYNQPQHF
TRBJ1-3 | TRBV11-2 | CASSRTGTGDSGNTIYF
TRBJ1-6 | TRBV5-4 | CASSLGQGLHNSPLHF
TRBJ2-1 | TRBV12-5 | CASAAAGLAGFAYNEQFF
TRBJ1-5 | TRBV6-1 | CASSEWLSGTGDYQPQHF
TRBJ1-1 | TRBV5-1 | CASSYQGLNTEAFF
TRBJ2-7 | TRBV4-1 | CASSQEWGQPYEQYF
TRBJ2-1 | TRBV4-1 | CASSQEDSGVSYNEQFF
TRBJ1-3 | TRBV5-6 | CASSSPYAGVGNTIYF
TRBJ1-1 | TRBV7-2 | CASSLVGGLNTEAFF
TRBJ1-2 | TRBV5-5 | CASSFTGYGYTF
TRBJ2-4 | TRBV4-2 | CASSQARGEEQYF
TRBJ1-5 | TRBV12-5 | CASGLAITGLQHF
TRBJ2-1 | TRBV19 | CASMGTVTASYNEQFF
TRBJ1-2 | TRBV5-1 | CASSITGGPGYTF
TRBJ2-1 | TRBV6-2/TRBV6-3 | CASSYSTAGYTYNEQFF
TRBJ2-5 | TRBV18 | CASSLPGGLSETQYF
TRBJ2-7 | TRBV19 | CASSMGGAYEQYF
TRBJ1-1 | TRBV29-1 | CSVVRNTEAFF
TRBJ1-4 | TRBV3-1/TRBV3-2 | CASSQGQGEKLFF
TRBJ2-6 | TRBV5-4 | CASSPKGGVSANVLTF
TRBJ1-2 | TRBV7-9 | CASSLETGRYGYTF
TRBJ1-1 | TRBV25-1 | CASSSDLNTEAFF
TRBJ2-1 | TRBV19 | CASSKVPGEYNEQFF
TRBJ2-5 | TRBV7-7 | CASSQRLAGVQETQYF
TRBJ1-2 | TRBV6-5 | CASSYARQNYGYTF
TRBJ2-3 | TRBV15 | CATSRELVAGGFTDTQYF
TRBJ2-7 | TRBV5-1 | CASQGTTYEQYF
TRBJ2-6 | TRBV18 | CASSPPGGVPAGANVLTF
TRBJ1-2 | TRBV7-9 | CASSFQILNYGYTF
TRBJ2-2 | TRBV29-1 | CSAGDGGIWASGELFF
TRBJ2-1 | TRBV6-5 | CASSYSYGTANEQFF
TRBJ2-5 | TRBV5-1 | CASSLGVLETQYF
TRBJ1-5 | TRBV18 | CASSPINSNQPQHF
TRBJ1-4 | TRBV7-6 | CASSPIGSTNEKLFF
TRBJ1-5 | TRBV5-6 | CASSLWRVLGNQPQHF
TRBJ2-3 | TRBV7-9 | CAGDTSTDTQYF
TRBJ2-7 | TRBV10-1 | CASSESAGGNEQYF
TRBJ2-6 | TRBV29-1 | CSVEDGRSGANVLTF